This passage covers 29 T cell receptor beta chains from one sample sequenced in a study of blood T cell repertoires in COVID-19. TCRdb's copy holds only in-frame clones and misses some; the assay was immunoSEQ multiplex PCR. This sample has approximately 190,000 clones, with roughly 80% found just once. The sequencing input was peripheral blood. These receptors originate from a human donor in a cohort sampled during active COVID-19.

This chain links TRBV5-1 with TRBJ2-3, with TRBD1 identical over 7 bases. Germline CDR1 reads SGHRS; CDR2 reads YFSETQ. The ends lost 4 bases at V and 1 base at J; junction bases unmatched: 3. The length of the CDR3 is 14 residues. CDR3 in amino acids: CASSRGQGTDTQYF. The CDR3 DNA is TGCGCCAGCAGCAGAGGACAGGGCACAGATACGCAGTATTTT.

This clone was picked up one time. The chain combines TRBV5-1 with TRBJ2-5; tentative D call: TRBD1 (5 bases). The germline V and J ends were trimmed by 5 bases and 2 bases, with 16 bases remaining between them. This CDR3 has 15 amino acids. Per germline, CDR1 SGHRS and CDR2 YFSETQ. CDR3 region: CASRMDTTRQETQYF. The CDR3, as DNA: TGCGCCAGCAGGATGGACACCACAAGGCAAGAGACCCAGTACTTC. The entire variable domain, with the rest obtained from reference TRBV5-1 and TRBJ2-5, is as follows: KAGVTQTPRYLIKTRGQQVTLSCSPISGHRSVSWYQQTPGQGLQFLFEYFSETQRNKGNFPGRFSGRQFSNSRSEMNVSTLELGDSALYLCASRMDTTRQETQYFGPGTRLLVL.

CDR3 sequence (DNA): TGCGCCAGCAGCTTGGGGAACCTCGCGGGGGCAAACACAGATACGCAGTATTTT. It yields the protein CASSLGNLAGANTDTQYF. The genes are TRBV5-1 and TRBJ2-3; a possible D gene is TRBD2 (7 bases). V lost 0 bases and J 2 bases, leaving 19 bases between the germline ends. Germline V gives CDR1 SGHRS, CDR2 YFSETQ. The CDR3 sequence is 18 residues long.

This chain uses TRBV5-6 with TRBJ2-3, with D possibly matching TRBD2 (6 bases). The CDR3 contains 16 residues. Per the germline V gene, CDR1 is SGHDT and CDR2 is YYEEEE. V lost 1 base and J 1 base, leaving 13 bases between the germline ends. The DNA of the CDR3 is TGTGCCAGCAGCTTGACTCGCGGGGCCCGCACAGATACGCAGTATTTT. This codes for CASSLTRGARTDTQYF.

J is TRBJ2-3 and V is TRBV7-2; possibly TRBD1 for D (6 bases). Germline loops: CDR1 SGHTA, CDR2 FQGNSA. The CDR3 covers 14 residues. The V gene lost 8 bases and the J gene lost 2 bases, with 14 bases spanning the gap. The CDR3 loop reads CASVDRSYTDTQYF. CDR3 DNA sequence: TGTGCCAGCGTCGACAGGAGCTACACAGATACGCAGTATTTT.

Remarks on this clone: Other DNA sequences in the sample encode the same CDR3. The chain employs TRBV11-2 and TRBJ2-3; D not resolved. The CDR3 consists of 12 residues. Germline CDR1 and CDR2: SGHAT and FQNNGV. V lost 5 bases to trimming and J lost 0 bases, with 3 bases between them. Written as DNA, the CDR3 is TGTGCCAGCAGCCCTAGCACAGATACGCAGTATTTT. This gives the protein CASSPSTDTQYF. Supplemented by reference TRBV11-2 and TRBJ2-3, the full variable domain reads EAGVAQSPRYKIIEKRQSVAFWCNPISGHATLYWYQQILGQGPKLLIQFQNNGVVDDSQLPKDRFSAERLKGVDSTLKIQPAKLEDSAVYLCASSPSTDTQYFGPGTRLTVL.

CDR3 coding DNA: TGTGCCAGCAGTAGATCCGGGACAGGGAGCTACGAGCAGTACTTC. It is translated as CASSRSGTGSYEQYF. This rearrangement joins TRBV28 to TRBJ2-7; TRBD1 matches at 9 bases. V trimming: 5 bases; J trimming: 3 bases; junction bases outside the gene matches: 8. Germline CDR1 is MDHEN and CDR2 is SYDVKM. CDR3 length: 15 amino acids. Based on the CDR3 plus reference TRBV28 and TRBJ2-7, the full variable domain is DVKVTQSSRYLVKRTGEKVFLECVQDMDHENMFWYRQDPGLGLRLIYFSYDVKMKEKGDIPEGYSVSREKKERFSLILESASTNQTSMYLCASSRSGTGSYEQYFGPGTRLTVT.

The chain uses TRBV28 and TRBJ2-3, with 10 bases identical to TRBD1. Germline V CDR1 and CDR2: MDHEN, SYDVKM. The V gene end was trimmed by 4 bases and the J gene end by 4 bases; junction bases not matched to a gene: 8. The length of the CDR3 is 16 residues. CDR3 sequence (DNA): TGTGCCAGCAGTTCCCAGGACAGGGGGAGGCCAGATACGCAGTATTTT. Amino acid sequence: CASSSQDRGRPDTQYF.

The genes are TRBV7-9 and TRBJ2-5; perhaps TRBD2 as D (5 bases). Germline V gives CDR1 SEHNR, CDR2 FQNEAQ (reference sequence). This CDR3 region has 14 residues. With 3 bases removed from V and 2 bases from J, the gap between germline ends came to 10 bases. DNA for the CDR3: TGTGCCAGCAGCTTTAGTAGCGAACAAGAGACCCAGTACTTC. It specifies CASSFSSEQETQYF.

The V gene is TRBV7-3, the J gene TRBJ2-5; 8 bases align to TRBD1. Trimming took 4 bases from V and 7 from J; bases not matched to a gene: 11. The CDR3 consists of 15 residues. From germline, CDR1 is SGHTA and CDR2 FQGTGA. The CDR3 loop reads CASSSGQGSLATQYF. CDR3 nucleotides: TGTGCCAGCAGCTCAGGACAGGGCTCGCTAGCGACCCAGTACTTC.

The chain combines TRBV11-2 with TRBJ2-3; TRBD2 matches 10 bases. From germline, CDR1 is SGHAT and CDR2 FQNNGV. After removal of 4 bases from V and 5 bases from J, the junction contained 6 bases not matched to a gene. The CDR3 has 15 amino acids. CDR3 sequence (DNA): TGTGCCAGCAGCTCGGGGGTAGCGGGAGGAGATACGCAGTATTTT. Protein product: CASSSGVAGGDTQYF.

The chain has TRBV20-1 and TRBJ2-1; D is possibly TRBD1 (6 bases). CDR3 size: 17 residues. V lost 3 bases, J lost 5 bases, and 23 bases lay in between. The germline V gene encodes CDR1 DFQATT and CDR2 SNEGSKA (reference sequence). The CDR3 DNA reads TGCAGTGCTAGTTTCCCATCCCGTACAGGGTTAGACAATGAGCAGTTCTTC. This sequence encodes CSASFPSRTGLDNEQFF.

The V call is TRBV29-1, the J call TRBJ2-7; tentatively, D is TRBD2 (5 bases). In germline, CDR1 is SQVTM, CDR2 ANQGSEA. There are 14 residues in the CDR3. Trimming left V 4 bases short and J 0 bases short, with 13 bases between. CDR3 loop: CSVGRNGVSYEQYF. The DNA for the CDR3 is TGCAGCGTTGGACGAAACGGGGTCTCCTACGAGCAGTACTTC.

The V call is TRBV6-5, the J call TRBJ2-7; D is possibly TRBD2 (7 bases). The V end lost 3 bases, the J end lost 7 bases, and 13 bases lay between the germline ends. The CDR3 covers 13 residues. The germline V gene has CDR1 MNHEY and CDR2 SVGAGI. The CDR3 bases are TGTGCCAGCAGTTATGCGGGGGCGCGAGAGCAGTACGTC. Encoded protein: CASSYAGAREQYV.

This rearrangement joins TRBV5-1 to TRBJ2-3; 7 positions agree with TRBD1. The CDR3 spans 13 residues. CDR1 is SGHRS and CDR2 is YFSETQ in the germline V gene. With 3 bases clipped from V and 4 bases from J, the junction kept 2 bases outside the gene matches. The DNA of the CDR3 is TGCGCCAGCAGCTGGGGGACAGCAGATACGCAGTATTTT. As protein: CASSWGTADTQYF.

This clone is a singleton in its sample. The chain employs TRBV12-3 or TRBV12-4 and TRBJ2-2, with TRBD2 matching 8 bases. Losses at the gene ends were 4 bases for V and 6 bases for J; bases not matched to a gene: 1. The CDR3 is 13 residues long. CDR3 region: CASSSGLAGELFF. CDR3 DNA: TGTGCCAGCAGTTCGGGACTAGCCGGGGAGCTGTTTTTT.

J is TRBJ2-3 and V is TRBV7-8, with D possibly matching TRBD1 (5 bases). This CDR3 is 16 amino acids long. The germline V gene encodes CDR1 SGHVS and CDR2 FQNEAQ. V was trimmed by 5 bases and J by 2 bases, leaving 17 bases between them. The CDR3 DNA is TGTGCCAGCAGCACCTATCAGGGTAGCAACACAGATACGCAGTATTTT. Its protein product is CASSTYQGSNTDTQYF.

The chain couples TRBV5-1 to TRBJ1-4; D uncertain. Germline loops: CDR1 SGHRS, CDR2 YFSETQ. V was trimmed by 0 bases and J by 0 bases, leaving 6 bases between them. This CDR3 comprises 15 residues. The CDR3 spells CASSLGGTTNEKLFF. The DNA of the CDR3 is TGCGCCAGCAGCTTGGGCGGGACAACTAATGAAAAACTGTTTTTT.

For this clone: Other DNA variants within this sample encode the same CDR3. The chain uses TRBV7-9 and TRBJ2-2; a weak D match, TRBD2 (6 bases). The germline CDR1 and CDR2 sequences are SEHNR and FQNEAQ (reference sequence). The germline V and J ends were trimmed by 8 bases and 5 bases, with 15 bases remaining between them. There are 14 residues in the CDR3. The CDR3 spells CASAGQGRTGELFF. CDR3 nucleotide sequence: TGTGCCAGCGCGGGGCAGGGTAGGACCGGGGAGCTGTTTTTT.

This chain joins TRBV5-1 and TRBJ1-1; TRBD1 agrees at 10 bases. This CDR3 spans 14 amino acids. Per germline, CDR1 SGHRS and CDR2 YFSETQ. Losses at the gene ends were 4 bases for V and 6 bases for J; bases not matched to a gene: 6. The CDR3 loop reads CASSNGQGGPEAFF. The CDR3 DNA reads TGCGCCAGCAGCAACGGACAGGGGGGACCTGAAGCTTTCTTT.

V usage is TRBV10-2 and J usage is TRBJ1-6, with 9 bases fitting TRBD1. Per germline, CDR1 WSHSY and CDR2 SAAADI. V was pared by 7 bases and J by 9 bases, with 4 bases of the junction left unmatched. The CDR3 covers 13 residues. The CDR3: CASTTGQGSPLHF. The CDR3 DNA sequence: TGCGCCAGCACCACGGGACAGGGTTCACCCCTCCACTTT.

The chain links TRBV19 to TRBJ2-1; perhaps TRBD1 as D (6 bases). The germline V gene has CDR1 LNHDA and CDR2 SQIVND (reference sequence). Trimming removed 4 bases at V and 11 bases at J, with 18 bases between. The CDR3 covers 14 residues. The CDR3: CASSTPGQPNKQFF. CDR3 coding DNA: TGTGCCAGTAGTACTCCGGGACAACCGAATAAGCAGTTCTTC.

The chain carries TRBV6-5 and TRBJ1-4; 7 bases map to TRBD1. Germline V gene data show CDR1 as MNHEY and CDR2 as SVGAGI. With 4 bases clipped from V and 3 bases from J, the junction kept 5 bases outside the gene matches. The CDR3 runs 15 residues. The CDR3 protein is CASSWDRPSNEKLFF. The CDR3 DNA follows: TGTGCCAGCAGTTGGGACAGACCTTCTAATGAAAAACTGTTTTTT.

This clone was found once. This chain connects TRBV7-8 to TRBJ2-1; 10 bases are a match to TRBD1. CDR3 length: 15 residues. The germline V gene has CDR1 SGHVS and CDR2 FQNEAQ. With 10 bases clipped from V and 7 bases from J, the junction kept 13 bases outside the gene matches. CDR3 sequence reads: CATSTPGQGWNEQFF. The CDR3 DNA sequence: TGTGCCACATCAACCCCGGGACAGGGGTGGAATGAGCAGTTCTTC.

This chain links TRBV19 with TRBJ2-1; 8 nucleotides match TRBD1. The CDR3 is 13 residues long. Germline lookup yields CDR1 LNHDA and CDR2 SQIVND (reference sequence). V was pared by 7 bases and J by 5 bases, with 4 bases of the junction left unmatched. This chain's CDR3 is CASNPGQDNEQFF. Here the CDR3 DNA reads TGTGCCAGTAATCCGGGACAGGACAATGAGCAGTTCTTC.

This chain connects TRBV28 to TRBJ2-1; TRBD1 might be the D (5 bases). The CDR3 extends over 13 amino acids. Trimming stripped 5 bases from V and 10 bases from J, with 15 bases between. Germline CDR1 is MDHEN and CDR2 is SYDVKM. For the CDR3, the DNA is TGTGCCAGCAGTACACAGGAGTCCGGGGAGCAGTTCTTC. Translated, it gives CASSTQESGEQFF.

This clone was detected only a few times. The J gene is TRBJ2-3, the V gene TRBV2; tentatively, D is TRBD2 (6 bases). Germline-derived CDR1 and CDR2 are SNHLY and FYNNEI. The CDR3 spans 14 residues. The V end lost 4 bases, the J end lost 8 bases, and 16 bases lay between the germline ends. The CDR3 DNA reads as TGTGCCAGCAGTGCGGCGAGGCGGGAAGCTACGCAGTATTTT. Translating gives CASSAARREATQYF.

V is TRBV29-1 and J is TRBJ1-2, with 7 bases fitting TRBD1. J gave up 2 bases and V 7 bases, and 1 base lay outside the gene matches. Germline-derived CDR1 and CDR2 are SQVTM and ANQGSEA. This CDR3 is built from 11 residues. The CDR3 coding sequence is TGCAGCGCGACAGGGAACTATGGCTACACCTTC. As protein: CSATGNYGYTF.

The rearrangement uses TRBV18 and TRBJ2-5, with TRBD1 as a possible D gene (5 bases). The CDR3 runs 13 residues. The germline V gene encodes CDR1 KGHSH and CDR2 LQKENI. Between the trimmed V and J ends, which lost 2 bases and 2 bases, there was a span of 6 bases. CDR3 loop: CASSPDRQETQYF. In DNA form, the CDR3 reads TGTGCCAGCTCACCAGACAGACAAGAGACCCAGTACTTC. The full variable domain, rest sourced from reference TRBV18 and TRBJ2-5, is NAGVMQNPRHLVRRRGQEARLRCSPMKGHSHVYWYRQLPEEGLKFMVYLQKENIIDESGMPKERFSAEFPKEGPSILRIQQVVRGDSAAYFCASSPDRQETQYFGPGTRLLVL.